The source of this T cell receptor beta chain is a study of T cell responses to AZD1222 COVID-19 vaccine. Overall study findings and caveats: The study sampled repertoires only after the peak T cell response. Spike-specific TCR breadth and depth rose after two AZD1222 doses. A reported finding is that nearly half of spike-specific TCRs target unmutated variant regions. Spike-wide coverage was observed for vaccine-associated CD4 TCRs, with dominant responses at 160-218 and 743-854.

Germline CDR1 is SGHNT and CDR2 is YENEEA. The V and J ends lost 1 base and 7 bases respectively, with 11 bases between them. CDR3 length: 13 residues. Note on this clone: Antigen: not known.

Profiling relied on immunoSEQ multiplex PCR, and the TCRdb table lists in-frame clones only, not all of them. The table includes about 140,000 clones, around 91% detected once. The source is an adult in good health. Sequencing was performed on peripheral blood, taken on day 0 of AZD1222 vaccination. The chain combines TRBV11-3 with TRBJ2-7; D is possibly TRBD2 (6 bases). The CDR3 DNA is TGTGCCAGCAGCTTAGGGGCTCGGGGGGAGCAGTACTTC. This encodes CASSLGARGEQYF.